This entry features one T cell receptor (beta chain) sequence. Clones were sequenced by immunoSEQ multiplex PCR, and TCRdb holds only the in-frame ones, with some missing. The sample lists 120,000 to 150,000 clones; 80% to 95% were seen once. This CDR3 has 16 amino acids. The germline V gene has CDR1 ENHRY and CDR2 SYGVKD. V was clipped by 4 bases and J by 6 bases; unmatched bases: 11. The data originate from a study of control samples from healthy donors and cancer patients. V and J are TRBV10-3 and TRBJ2-3; 9 bases align to TRBD2. The clonotype comes from a man aged 25 to 45 in good health. The source material was blood. CDR3: CAISALAGGPGDTQYF. CDR3 nucleotides: TGTGCCATCAGTGCATTGGCGGGGGGGCCCGGTGATACGCAGTATTTT.